What follows is one TCR beta chain and its context. Its antigen remains unidentified. 13 Jbeta primers and 60 Vbeta primers were used for the PCR. Profiled with immunoSEQ multiplex PCR; TCRdb holds only in-frame clones, not every one. The table lists 57,000 or so clones, around 75% of them singletons, with about 51% in the top ten. This specimen belongs to a study of cytomegalovirus exposure and HLA in healthy donors. Study-level findings and limits: Later work showed greater clonal expansion in HLA-associated TCR beta chains than in equally common others. In a later analysis, TCR beta V- and J-gene trimming showed a link to a missense DCLRE1C variant. Later analysis suggested links between common viral pathogens and several top significant clusters.

The V gene's germline CDR1 is LNHNV and CDR2 YYDKDF (reference sequence). V was pared by 3 bases and J by 5 bases, with 3 bases of the junction left unmatched. The CDR3 runs 14 residues. It was healthy bone marrow donors who served as donors. The sequence was collected from a man aged 45-60 years in good health and CMV-seropositive. The sequencing input was PBMCs. The chain couples TRBV15 to TRBJ2-5; 10 positions agree with TRBD2. CDR3 in amino acids: CATSRGLAPETQYF. The CDR3 DNA reads as TGTGCCACCAGCAGGGGACTAGCGCCGGAGACCCAGTACTTC. The full variable domain, in which reference TRBV15 and TRBJ2-5 provide the parts outside the CDR3, is DAMVIQNPRYQVTQFGKPVTLSCSQTLNHNVMYWYQQKSSQAPKLLFHYYDKDFNNEADTPDNFQSRRPNTSFCFLDIRSPGLGDTAMYLCATSRGLAPETQYFGPGTRLLVL.